This T cell receptor beta chain was retrieved from a study of prognosis after radiotherapy for stage I lung cancer. For the study at large: All of the patients with non-small cell lung cancer, including over 5 who had refused surgery, were considered to be medically inoperable. Study conclusions and caveats: Lower post-radiation Shannon entropy was seen in patients who went on to develop distant metastases. Unique TCR clone counts went down once patients had stereotactic body radiation therapy, median about 10,000 versus 6,900.

CDR1 SGHNT and CDR2 YENEEA come from the germline V gene. This CDR3 is 14 amino acids long. The V gene lost 3 bases and the J gene lost 2 bases, with 10 bases spanning the gap. About this clonotype itself: Its antigen is still unknown.

By two-round multiplex PCR, the TCR beta CDR3 was amplified from genomic DNA. Every TRBV and TRBJ gene had its own specific primer in first-round PCR. Each CDR3 protein gets one entry after TCRdb re-called the multiplex PCR reads with MiXCR. The sample yields about 23,000 distinct CDR3 sequences, around 45% seen once. The TCR comes from a donor over 45 with non-small cell lung cancer. The chain uses TRBV11-3 and TRBJ1-2; a weak D match, TRBD1 (5 bases). The sample here was PBMCs, taken before or after stereotactic body radiation therapy (not recorded which). CDR3 region: CASSFRDANYGYTF. For the CDR3, the DNA is TGTGCCAGCAGCTTCCGGGACGCAAACTATGGCTACACCTTC.